What follows are 30 T cell receptor beta chains derived from one specimen sequenced in a study of T cells in localized non-small cell lung cancer. Sequencing used immunoSEQ multiplex PCR; TCRdb keeps in-frame clones, though not all of them. The sample has roughly 35,000 clones, 92% seen once. The sequences come from peripheral blood, collected before any cancer treatment. The receptors derive from a female donor aged 60 or older with stage I lung adenocarcinoma.

This clone has a handful of counts. J is TRBJ2-1 and V is TRBV6-6; the match to TRBD1 covers 10 bases. V lost 5 bases to trimming and J lost 13 bases; unmatched junction nucleotides: 8. CDR1 and CDR2 (germline): MNHNY, SVGAGI (reference sequence). CDR3 length: 13 amino acids. CDR3 coding DNA: TGTGCCAGCAGTCGGGACAGGGGTCGAAGCCAGTTCTTC. This sequence encodes CASSRDRGRSQFF.

With respect to this clone: This sample includes further DNA sequences coding for the same CDR3. This chain joins TRBV10-2 and TRBJ1-2; D remains ambiguous. V lost 6 bases to trimming and J lost 5 bases, with 10 bases between them. Germline lookup yields CDR1 WSHSY and CDR2 SAAADI. This CDR3 has 12 residues. The DNA for the CDR3 is TGCGCCAGCAGGACCGACTCGTATGGCTACACCTTC. Its translation is CASRTDSYGYTF.

The V call is TRBV6-6, the J call TRBJ1-2; 9 nucleotides match TRBD1. This CDR3 contains 15 residues. Germline V gene data show CDR1 as MNHNY and CDR2 as SVGAGI (reference sequence). V was clipped by 2 bases and J by 1 base; unmatched bases: 2. CDR3 bases: TGTGCCAGCAGTTACCCGGACAGGGGTAACTATGGCTACACCTTC. Translating it yields CASSYPDRGNYGYTF.

Remarks on this clone: This specimen includes other DNA sequences encoding the same CDR3. J is TRBJ2-5 and V is TRBV5-1; D gene unclear. V lost 3 bases to trimming and J lost 1 base, with 1 base between them. The germline CDR1 and CDR2 sequences are SGHRS and YFSETQ. The CDR3 runs to 11 residues. Written as DNA, the CDR3 is TGCGCCAGCAGCTCCCAAGAGACCCAGTACTTC. This gives the protein CASSSQETQYF.

By its share, this clone is medium-sized. The chain carries TRBV6-6 and TRBJ2-5; 12 nucleotides align to TRBD2. The V gene's germline CDR1 is MNHNY and CDR2 SVGAGI (reference sequence). Trimming at V came to 4 bases and at J to 5 bases, leaving 2 bases not matched to a gene. CDR3 size: 14 residues. The CDR3 spells CASSSGTSGETQYF. In nucleotides, the CDR3 is TGTGCCAGCAGTTCTGGGACTAGCGGGGAGACCCAGTACTTC.

J is TRBJ1-2 and V is TRBV5-6; no firm D call. V lost 0 bases to trimming and J lost 8 bases, with 14 bases between them. Germline CDR1 SGHDT, CDR2 YYEEEE. The CDR3 runs to 14 residues. The CDR3 DNA reads as TGTGCCAGCAGCTTGGTCGCGCCGGCTTTGGGCTACACCTTC. The encoded protein is CASSLVAPALGYTF.

The chain couples TRBV7-2 to TRBJ2-1; a possible D gene is TRBD2 (5 bases). V dropped 4 bases and J dropped 7 bases, with 23 bases sitting between them. There are 17 residues in the CDR3. CDR1 and CDR2 (germline): SGHTA, FQGNSA. The CDR3: CASSSRGSGPPQNEQFF. The CDR3 DNA is TGTGCCAGCAGCTCTCGCGGGTCGGGCCCACCTCAGAATGAGCAGTTCTTC.

The rearrangement links TRBV5-6 to TRBJ2-3; unclear D gene. Trimming removed 0 bases from V and 4 bases from J, with 3 bases in between. The germline gives CDR1 SGHDT, CDR2 YYEEEE. The CDR3 has 12 amino acids. CDR3 sequence: CASSLVSDTQYF. The CDR3, as DNA: TGTGCCAGCAGCTTGGTGTCAGATACGCAGTATTTT.

In this sample, this clone turned up a few times. The rearrangement uses TRBV5-1 and TRBJ2-7; possible D gene TRBD2, 6 bases. The CDR3 sequence is 14 residues long. In germline, CDR1 is SGHRS, CDR2 YFSETQ. Trimming pared 4 bases from V and 5 bases from J, leaving 16 bases between. The CDR3 loop is CASSSRRAADEQYF. CDR3 DNA sequence: TGCGCCAGCAGCAGTCGGAGGGCGGCTGACGAGCAGTACTTC.

The rearrangement links TRBV5-6 to TRBJ2-5; 11 nucleotides align to TRBD2. V lost 4 bases to trimming and J lost 1 base; unmatched junction nucleotides: 9. The germline gives CDR1 SGHDT, CDR2 YYEEEE. CDR3 length: 17 amino acids. DNA of the CDR3: TGTGCCAGCAGCCCCGGGGTAGCGGGGGGGGCCCAAGAGACCCAGTACTTC. It translates to CASSPGVAGGAQETQYF.

The rearrangement links TRBV19 to TRBJ2-3, with D hard to call. The CDR3 is made up of 13 amino acids. Germline V gives CDR1 LNHDA, CDR2 SQIVND (reference sequence). Trimming left V 3 bases short and J 5 bases short, with 9 bases between. CDR3 in DNA: TGTGCCAGTAGTATCCGTGGGGAAGATACGCAGTATTTT. It specifies CASSIRGEDTQYF.

The chain links TRBV7-2 to TRBJ2-1, with D hard to call. Trimming pared 5 bases from V and 8 bases from J, leaving 13 bases between. This CDR3 has 13 amino acids. Looked up from germline, CDR1 is SGHTA and CDR2 is FQGNSA. Here the CDR3 reads CASSDSGSYEQFF. The CDR3 DNA reads as TGTGCCAGCAGCGATAGTGGATCCTATGAGCAGTTCTTC.

This chain joins TRBV30 and TRBJ2-1; 7 positions agree with TRBD2. Per germline, CDR1 GTSNPN and CDR2 SVGIG (reference sequence). The CDR3 loop spans 14 amino acids. V shed 0 bases, J shed 5 bases, and the junction held 4 bases outside the gene matches. The CDR3 loop reads CAWSVLGGNNEQFF. The CDR3 DNA reads TGTGCCTGGAGTGTCCTCGGGGGGAACAATGAGCAGTTCTTC.

The rearrangement uses TRBV7-8 and TRBJ2-5, with D possibly TRBD2 on 7 matching bases. In germline, CDR1 is SGHVS, CDR2 FQNEAQ. Deletions cut 11 bases from V and 4 bases from J, with 20 bases between. This CDR3 is built from 14 residues. DNA for the CDR3: TGTGCCTCCGGAGGGGGGGGGCTGTTAGAGACCCAGTACTTC. Amino acids: CASGGGGLLETQYF.

The chain links TRBV6-1 to TRBJ1-3, with D tentatively TRBD1 (6 bases). CDR3 length equals 14 residues. Trimming removed 6 bases at V and 3 bases at J, with 12 bases between. The germline V gene has CDR1 MNHNS and CDR2 SASEGT. The CDR3 DNA follows: TGTGCCAGCAGACAGGGCGATCTTGGAAACACCATATATTTT. Protein product: CASRQGDLGNTIYF.

As DNA, the CDR3 is TGTGCCAGCAGTTTTCCCGGGGAGGGGACTGAAGCTTTCTTT. It specifies CASSFPGEGTEAFF. The rearrangement links TRBV28 to TRBJ1-1; D is perhaps TRBD1 (5 bases). Between the trimmed V and J ends, which lost 3 bases and 5 bases, there was a span of 13 bases. This CDR3 is 14 amino acids long. Germline V lookup: CDR1 MDHEN, CDR2 SYDVKM.

CDR3 in DNA: TGTGCCAGCAGTGGACTAGCGGGGGGCAGCTCCTACAATGAGCAGTTCTTC. Its translation: CASSGLAGGSSYNEQFF. The V gene is TRBV2, the J gene TRBJ2-1; 13 nucleotides line up with TRBD2. The CDR3 contains 17 residues. CDR1 is SNHLY, CDR2 FYNNEI, per germline. After removal of 4 bases from V and 0 bases from J, the junction contained 3 bases not matched to a gene.

This chain joins TRBV10-3 and TRBJ2-7; perhaps D is TRBD1 or TRBD2 (5 bases each). The CDR3 sequence is 15 residues long. The germline V gene has CDR1 ENHRY and CDR2 SYGVKD. The V gene lost 4 bases and the J gene lost 3 bases, with 16 bases spanning the gap. In nucleotides, the CDR3 is TGTGCCATCAGTGGAGGGGCGACTGACAACTACGAGCAGTACTTC. It is translated as CAISGGATDNYEQYF.

The chain combines TRBV7-3 with TRBJ2-5, with D possibly called TRBD1 or TRBD2 (5 bases each). Germline V gene data show CDR1 as SGHTA and CDR2 as FQGTGA. Trimming stripped 5 bases from V and 4 bases from J, with 14 bases between. The CDR3 length is 14 residues. The CDR3 sequence: CASSPGTRAETQYF. Written as DNA, the CDR3 is TGTGCCAGCAGCCCCGGGACGCGGGCAGAGACCCAGTACTTC. Supplemented by reference TRBV7-3 and TRBJ2-5, the full variable domain reads GAGVSQTPSNKVTEKGKYVELRCDPISGHTALYWYRQSLGQGPEFLIYFQGTGAADDSGLPNDRFFAVRPEGSVSTLKIQRTERGDSAVYLCASSPGTRAETQYFGPGTRLLVL.

The chain carries TRBV5-1 and TRBJ1-2; a weak D match, TRBD1 (5 bases). The CDR3 spans 16 residues. V lost 0 bases and J lost 0, with 12 bases in between. Germline-derived CDR1 and CDR2 are SGHRS and YFSETQ. The CDR3 DNA sequence: TGCGCCAGCAGCTTGGAGGGGCAGGCGGCTAACTATGGCTACACCTTC. It yields the protein CASSLEGQAANYGYTF.

The genes are TRBV28 and TRBJ1-1, with no clear D. This CDR3 has 14 residues. Germline V lookup: CDR1 MDHEN, CDR2 SYDVKM. V lost 7 bases and J lost 1, with 13 bases in between. The CDR3 DNA reads as TGTGCCAGCATCCAATACCCTGGGAACACTGAAGCTTTCTTT. It is translated as CASIQYPGNTEAFF.

The V gene is TRBV7-3, the J gene TRBJ1-2, with TRBD1 as a possible D gene (6 bases). Germline CDR1 is SGHTA and CDR2 is FQGTGA. The CDR3 runs 13 residues. Between the trimmed V and J ends, which lost 6 bases and 2 bases, there was a span of 10 bases. The CDR3 sequence is CASSYDRNYGYTF. The CDR3 region has the DNA TGTGCCAGCAGTTACGACAGGAACTATGGCTACACCTTC.

This chain links TRBV5-4 with TRBJ2-2; 8 nucleotides line up with TRBD2. The CDR3 length is 16 residues. The trim removed 3 bases at V and 7 bases at J, leaving 11 bases unmatched. Germline V CDR1 and CDR2: SGHNT, YYREEE (reference sequence). The CDR3 is CASSSGISGVNGELFF. In DNA, the CDR3 is TGTGCCAGCAGCTCAGGGATTAGCGGGGTTAACGGGGAGCTGTTTTTT.

The chain combines TRBV6-1 with TRBJ2-6, with unresolved D. CDR3 length equals 16 residues. Germline V gives CDR1 MNHNS, CDR2 SASEGT. Trimming stripped 2 bases from V and 0 bases from J, with 8 bases between. The CDR3 coding sequence is TGTGCCAGCAGTGAAACAGACTTCTCTGGGGCCAACGTCCTGACTTTC. It encodes CASSETDFSGANVLTF.

The chain carries TRBV2 and TRBJ2-1; D uncertain. The CDR3 runs 15 residues. V lost 2 bases and J 11 bases, leaving 19 bases between the germline ends. Per the germline V gene, CDR1 is SNHLY and CDR2 is FYNNEI. DNA of the CDR3: TGTGCCAGCAGTGAATTAAGGGCAGGCGCCCCAAAGCAGTTCTTC. Translating gives CASSELRAGAPKQFF.

CDR3 in amino acids: CASSLAGLSPSGELFF. In DNA, the CDR3 is TGTGCCAGCAGTTTAGCGGGCCTTTCTCCCTCGGGGGAGCTGTTTTTT. The chain employs TRBV28 and TRBJ2-2; tentative D call: TRBD2 (5 bases). The germline V gene encodes CDR1 MDHEN and CDR2 SYDVKM. V dropped 2 bases and J dropped 8 bases, with 18 bases sitting between them. The length of the CDR3 is 16 residues.

The rearrangement links TRBV7-2 to TRBJ1-2, with D tentatively TRBD1 (6 bases). The V gene lost 7 bases and the J gene lost 8 bases, with 14 bases spanning the gap. This CDR3 spans 12 amino acids. Germline assignment: CDR1 SGHTA and CDR2 FQGNSA. CDR3 loop: CASNSPGVGYTF. Here the CDR3 DNA reads TGTGCCAGCAACTCTCCAGGGGTCGGCTACACCTTC.

This clone was seen a single time. The genes are TRBV2 and TRBJ2-7, with D perhaps TRBD2 (6 bases). V dropped 9 bases and J dropped 9 bases, with 15 bases sitting between them. The CDR3 extends over 11 amino acids. The V gene's germline CDR1 is SNHLY and CDR2 FYNNEI. The CDR3 DNA reads as TGTGCCAGTTGGGGGGTTAAGGGGCAGTACTTC. Protein: CASWGVKGQYF.

The rearrangement links TRBV6-6 to TRBJ1-1; D is possibly TRBD1 (6 bases). CDR3 length equals 13 residues. Trimming shortened V by 2 bases and J by 5 bases, and 9 bases separated the two germline ends. Germline CDR1 and CDR2: MNHNY and SVGAGI (reference sequence). CDR3 DNA: TGTGCCAGCAGTTACGCACAGGGAACTGAAGCTTTCTTT. Translating gives CASSYAQGTEAFF.

The chain combines TRBV19 with TRBJ1-6, with D perhaps matching TRBD1 (5 bases). V shed 5 bases and J shed 7 bases, with 12 bases lying between them. Germline V CDR1 and CDR2: LNHDA, SQIVND (reference sequence). This CDR3 comprises 14 residues. CDR3 coding DNA: TGTGCCAGTAGTCCGGGAGCAGGGAATTCACCCCTCCACTTT. Residues: CASSPGAGNSPLHF.